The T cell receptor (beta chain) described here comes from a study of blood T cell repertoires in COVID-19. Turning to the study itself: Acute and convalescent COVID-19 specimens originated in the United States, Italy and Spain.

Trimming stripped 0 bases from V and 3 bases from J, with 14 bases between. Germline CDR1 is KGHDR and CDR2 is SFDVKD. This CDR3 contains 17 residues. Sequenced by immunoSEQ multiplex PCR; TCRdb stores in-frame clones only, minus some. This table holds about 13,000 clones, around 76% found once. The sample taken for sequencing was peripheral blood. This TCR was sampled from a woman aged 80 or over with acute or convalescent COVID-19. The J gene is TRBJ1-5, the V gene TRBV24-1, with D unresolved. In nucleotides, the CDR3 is TGTGCCACCAGTGATTTGGGTCCTTGGCTTCACAATCAGCCCCAGCATTTT. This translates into CATSDLGPWLHNQPQHF.